The rows below give T cell receptor beta chains drawn from one sample of a study of vaccination and CD4 T cells after COVID-19. Their cognate antigens are unknown. Via MiXCR, TCRdb re-called the PCR reads, giving one row per CDR3 protein. The sample holds about 25,000 distinct CDR3 sequences, 45% to 50% seen once. What was sequenced was CD4+ T cells from blood, cultured in vitro. All receptors derive from a human donor who had recovered from COVID-19. Each CDR3 is given with its conserved first and last residue. A D gene is named only where the DNA matches it firmly. Clone size is not always given. Where it is, it says once, few, many or a class for expanded clones.

cdr3_nt	cdr3_aa	j_call	d_call	v_call	clone_size
TGTGCCAGCAAAAACCTAGGAGGGGGCAAAAACATTCAGTACTTC	CASKNLGGGKNIQYF	TRBJ2-4	.	TRBV27	few
TGCGCCAGCAGCTTACCTACCACACTAGCGGGAGTTGTGGATACGCAGTATTTT	CASSLPTTLAGVVDTQYF	TRBJ2-3	TRBD2	TRBV4-1	once
TGTGCCAGCAGTGAAGTAACAGGGAATGGCTACACCTTC	CASSEVTGNGYTF	TRBJ1-2	.	TRBV2	.
TGTGCCAGCAGTGAAGGTGTGAACACTGAAGCTTTCTTT	CASSEGVNTEAFF	TRBJ1-1	.	TRBV6-1	once
TGTGCCAGCGACAGGGCTAGCGGGATAGGGGTCCCCTACGAGCAGTACTTC	CASDRASGIGVPYEQYF	TRBJ2-7	TRBD2	TRBV28	.
TGTGCCAGCAGTAGAGAGGGGGGTATGAATGAGCAGTTCTTC	CASSREGGMNEQFF	TRBJ2-1	.	TRBV27	.
TGCGCCAGCAGCAGGGGGACTAGCACAGATACGCAGTATTTT	CASSRGTSTDTQYF	TRBJ2-3	.	TRBV10-1	.
TGTGCCAGCACCGGAGGGGACAGTTTCTACGAGCAGTACTTC	CASTGGDSFYEQYF	TRBJ2-7	.	TRBV6-1	.
TGTGCCAGCAGTTACGACCCAGAACAGCCCCAGCATTTT	CASSYDPEQPQHF	TRBJ1-5	.	TRBV6-5	few
TGTGCCAGTAGTCCCTGGACAGGGCGTAATGAAAAACTGTTTTTT	CASSPWTGRNEKLFF	TRBJ1-4	TRBD1	TRBV19	.
TGCAGTGCTAGGGCCGGGGTATACCAAGAGACCCAGTACTTC	CSARAGVYQETQYF	TRBJ2-5	.	TRBV20-1	.
TGTGCCAGCAGCAAACAGGGGAACACTGAAGCTTTCTTT	CASSKQGNTEAFF	TRBJ1-1	.	TRBV11-3	few
TGTGCTAGCAGCCCCCTAGCGGGAGGGCCTGGGGATACGCAGTATTTT	CASSPLAGGPGDTQYF	TRBJ2-3	TRBD2	TRBV7-7	.
TGTGCCAGCAGCGTTGGACGGAACTACGAGCAGTACTTC	CASSVGRNYEQYF	TRBJ2-7	.	TRBV7-8	few
TGTGCCAGCAGTCGGGCTATGAACACTGAAGCTTTCTTT	CASSRAMNTEAFF	TRBJ1-1	.	TRBV2	.
TGTGCCAGTACTCTTACGGGTGACACTGAAGCTTTCTTT	CASTLTGDTEAFF	TRBJ1-1	.	TRBV19	few
TGTGCCAGCAGTTTATTTGGTAGTGGCACAGATACGCAGTATTTT	CASSLFGSGTDTQYF	TRBJ2-3	.	TRBV27	.
TGTGCCAGCAGCCGACGGTCGACAGAACTGGGTGAGCAGTTCTTC	CASSRRSTELGEQFF	TRBJ2-1	.	TRBV11-3	.
TGTGCCAGCACCCCCGGGGGCGCAGGAAACACCATATATTTT	CASTPGGAGNTIYF	TRBJ1-3	.	TRBV6-1	.
TGCAGCGTCGTGGGACTAGCGGGGCACTTAGATACGCAGTATTTT	CSVVGLAGHLDTQYF	TRBJ2-3	TRBD2	TRBV29-1	.
TGTGCCATTCTCCCGCCGGGGACATCCACTAATGAGCAGTTCTTC	CAILPPGTSTNEQFF	TRBJ2-1	.	TRBV19	.
TGTGCCAGCTCACTAGCCCCTAGCGGGATACCTGCAGATACGCAGTATTTT	CASSLAPSGIPADTQYF	TRBJ2-3	TRBD2	TRBV18	.
TGTGCCAGCAGTTACTCATACCAGGGAAATCAGCCCCAGCATTTT	CASSYSYQGNQPQHF	TRBJ1-5	.	TRBV6-5	.
TGTGCCAGCAGCCCCGGGACAGGGGGAAACGAGCAGTACTTC	CASSPGTGGNEQYF	TRBJ2-7	TRBD1	TRBV6-2/TRBV6-3	few
TGTGCCAGCAGCAAAGCGCTGTGGGGGACTAATTCACCCCTCCACTTT	CASSKALWGTNSPLHF	TRBJ1-6	.	TRBV21-1	few
TGCGCCATCCGGAGGGGCGTGAGATACGAGCAGTACTTC	CAIRRGVRYEQYF	TRBJ2-7	.	TRBV10-2	.
TGTGCCAGCAGTCCTGGGCCTCAAGGGGGGGAGACCCAGTACTTC	CASSPGPQGGETQYF	TRBJ2-5	.	TRBV12-3/TRBV12-4	.
TGCAGTGCCCGGTCCCCTATAGGCTACGAGCAGTACTTC	CSARSPIGYEQYF	TRBJ2-7	.	TRBV20-1	.
TGTGCCAGCAGCTTAGCAGGGGGCGGAGAGACCCAGTACTTC	CASSLAGGGETQYF	TRBJ2-5	TRBD1	TRBV7-9	.
TGTGCCAGCAGCCGAGGCGGGGGGAACCACGAGCAGTACTTC	CASSRGGGNHEQYF	TRBJ2-7	TRBD2	TRBV11-2	few
TGCAGTGCCCGCCGGGATGAGGCGCAGTATTTT	CSARRDEAQYF	TRBJ2-3	.	TRBV20-1	.
TGTGCCAGCAGCTACAGGGTCTTCACTGAAGCTTTCTTT	CASSYRVFTEAFF	TRBJ1-1	.	TRBV11-2	.
TGTGCCAGCATGGTGTCTGGGGCCAACGTCCTGACTTTC	CASMVSGANVLTF	TRBJ2-6	.	TRBV12-3/TRBV12-4	.
TGTGCCAGCTCGACAGCGGGTAGGACAGATACGCAGTATTTT	CASSTAGRTDTQYF	TRBJ2-3	.	TRBV6-1	.
TGTGCCAGCAAGAATAGACAGGGTCACAACGAGCAGTACTTC	CASKNRQGHNEQYF	TRBJ2-7	TRBD1	TRBV7-9	few
TGTGCCAGCTACCAGACAGGGAAAGACTATGGCTACACCTTC	CASYQTGKDYGYTF	TRBJ1-2	TRBD1	TRBV19	few
TGTGCCAGCAGTTTAGTGGCGGTCAGGGTGGGGGAGACCCAGTACTTC	CASSLVAVRVGETQYF	TRBJ2-5	.	TRBV12-3/TRBV12-4	.
TGTGCCAGCAGCTTCAGGGGGTTTAGCACAGATACGCAGTATTTT	CASSFRGFSTDTQYF	TRBJ2-3	TRBD1	TRBV11-2	.
TGTGCCAGCAGTTTAAGACAAACTACGGGGACCCTGGGGACAACGGAAGCTTTCTTT	CASSLRQTTGTLGTTEAFF	TRBJ1-1	.	TRBV27	.
TGCAGTGCTAGAGATTCCGGGACTAGCGGCTACAATGAGCAGTTCTTC	CSARDSGTSGYNEQFF	TRBJ2-1	TRBD2	TRBV20-1	.
TGTGCCAGCAGTGTGGGACCATGGTACGAGCAGTACTTC	CASSVGPWYEQYF	TRBJ2-7	.	TRBV6-1	.
TGTGCCAGCCGACAGGGGGCCACAGATACGCAGTATTTT	CASRQGATDTQYF	TRBJ2-3	TRBD1	TRBV28	.
TGTGCCAGCAGCTTAGTAGGGTTCGCCGCTTTCTTT	CASSLVGFAAFF	TRBJ1-1	.	TRBV11-2	.
TGTGCCAGCAAGTCTTCCATAGCGGGGAGCTCCTACGAGCAGTACTTC	CASKSSIAGSSYEQYF	TRBJ2-7	TRBD2	TRBV27	few
TGTGCCAGCAGTCGGACTAGCGGGGGGGCATTAACTAACACCGGGGAGCTGTTTTTT	CASSRTSGGALTNTGELFF	TRBJ2-2	TRBD2	TRBV6-2/TRBV6-3	.
TGTGCCAGCAGCTTAGCGGTAGCGGGAAACGAGCAGTACTTC	CASSLAVAGNEQYF	TRBJ2-7	TRBD2	TRBV11-1	.